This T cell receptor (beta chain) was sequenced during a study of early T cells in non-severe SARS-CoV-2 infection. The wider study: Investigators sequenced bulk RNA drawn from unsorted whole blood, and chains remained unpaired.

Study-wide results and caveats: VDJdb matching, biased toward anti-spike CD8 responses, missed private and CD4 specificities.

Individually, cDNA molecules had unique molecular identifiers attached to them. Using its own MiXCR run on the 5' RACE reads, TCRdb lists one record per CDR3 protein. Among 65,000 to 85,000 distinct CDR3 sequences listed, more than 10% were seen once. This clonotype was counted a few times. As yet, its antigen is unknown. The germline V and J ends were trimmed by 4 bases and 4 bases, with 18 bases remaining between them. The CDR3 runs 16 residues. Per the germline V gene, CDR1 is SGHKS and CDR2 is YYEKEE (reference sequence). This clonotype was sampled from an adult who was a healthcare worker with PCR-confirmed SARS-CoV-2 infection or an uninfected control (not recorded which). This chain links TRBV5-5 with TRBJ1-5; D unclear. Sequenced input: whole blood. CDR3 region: CASSTGIQIHNQPQHF. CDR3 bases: TGTGCCAGCAGCACGGGGATACAGATTCATAATCAGCCCCAGCATTTT.